This TCR beta chain was found in a study of blood T cell repertoires in COVID-19. Per germline, CDR1 SQVTM and CDR2 ANQGSEA. CDR3 size: 11 residues. The V gene end was trimmed by 4 bases and the J gene end by 5 bases; junction bases not matched to a gene: 0. Repertoires were generated with immunoSEQ multiplex PCR, while TCRdb's copy carries only in-frame clones and drops some. Among 200,000 to 250,000 clones, 84% were seen once, and the ten largest hold about 7%. The TCR was taken from a woman between 40 and 50 years old who had recovered from COVID-19. Source material: PBMCs or T cells enriched from blood (not recorded which). The chain employs TRBV29-1 and TRBJ1-2; the match to TRBD1 covers 8 bases. DNA for the CDR3: TGCAGCGTTGGACAGGGGTATGGCTACACCTTC. This gives the protein CSVGQGYGYTF.